A single TCR beta chain is shown here with its context. Its specificity is not known. This table comes from immunoSEQ multiplex PCR, and its TCRdb copy is limited to in-frame clones, with some not included. The sample records just over 2,000,000 clones, about 95% being singletons. CD8 cells classed as naive were CD45RO-negative and positively selected for CCR7, excluding terminally differentiated effector memory CD45RA+ cells. V lost 6 bases and J lost 3, with 15 bases in between. Germline V lookup: CDR1 MNHNS, CDR2 SASEGT. The CDR3 length is 14 residues. The entry originates in a study of shared clonotypes between healthy human individuals. General study points: Blood was the sole source, and tissue repertoires probably differ.

The source material was naive CD8+ T cells sorted from blood. J is TRBJ2-7 and V is TRBV6-1; D might be TRBD1 or TRBD2, each matching 5 bases. This clonotype was obtained from a man aged 18 to 35 in good health. CDR3 nucleotide sequence: TGTGCCAGCAGCCACTCGGGGACGCTCTACGAGCAGTACTTC. Translation gives CASSHSGTLYEQYF.